This TCR beta chain was recovered during a study of radiotherapy plus CTLA-4 blockade in lung cancer. Study as a whole: Across the patients, objective responses occurred in approximately 18%, and disease control in just over 30%. Findings and limits, study-wide: How blood T cell clones changed early, along with interferon-beta, reportedly forecast response best.

V shed 10 bases, J shed 9 bases, and the junction held 10 bases outside the gene matches. The CDR3 has 13 residues. Germline lookup yields CDR1 SGHTA and CDR2 FQGNSA. Of note for this clone: No antigen is known for it.

Clones were read by immunoSEQ multiplex PCR, and TCRdb kept only the in-frame ones, dropping some. The table shows 35,000 to 45,000 clones, with roughly four fifths occurring only once. The chain recombines TRBV7-2 with TRBJ2-1, with 9 bases that match TRBD1. The sequence derives from a human donor with non-small cell lung cancer whose response to radiotherapy plus ipilimumab could not be evaluated. This specimen consisted of peripheral blood, obtained from a patient treated with radiotherapy plus ipilimumab. The DNA for the CDR3 is TGTGCCACCACCCGGGACAGGGAAGCTGAGCAGTTCTTC. This sequence encodes CATTRDREAEQFF.